The T cell receptor beta chain described here comes from a study of T-cell reconstitution after alpha-beta-depleted transplantation in children. Notes on the study in general: Reportedly, only several hundred clones from non-depleted graft cells drove alpha-beta T-cell counts at about two months. Certain patients had high TCRbeta diversity at day 60, and it came from recipient T cells and thymic progenitors that survived. After one year, T-cell counts and TCRbeta diversity mostly came from new T cells.

This CDR3 has 15 residues. CDR1 is DFQATT and CDR2 is SNEGSKA in the germline V gene (reference sequence). V was pared by 5 bases and J by 1 base, with 16 bases between. Unique molecular identifiers were incorporated when the TCRbeta library was constructed. One entry per CDR3 protein results from TCRdb running MiXCR on the PCR reads. The sample contains fewer than 500,000 distinct CDR3 sequences, over 40% of which appear only once. About this clonotype itself: The antigen remains undetermined.

The sequence came from a girl aged 2-10 years with aplastic anemia, due to receive a stem cell transplant. This specimen consisted of PBMCs, obtained before TCRalphabeta/CD19-depleted stem cell transplant. The gene calls are TRBV20-1 and TRBJ2-3; D may match TRBD1 or TRBD2 (6 bases each). The DNA for the CDR3 is TGCAGTGCTGCCATCGAGGGGGGAGGCACAGATACGCAGTATTTT. Translating gives CSAAIEGGGTDTQYF.